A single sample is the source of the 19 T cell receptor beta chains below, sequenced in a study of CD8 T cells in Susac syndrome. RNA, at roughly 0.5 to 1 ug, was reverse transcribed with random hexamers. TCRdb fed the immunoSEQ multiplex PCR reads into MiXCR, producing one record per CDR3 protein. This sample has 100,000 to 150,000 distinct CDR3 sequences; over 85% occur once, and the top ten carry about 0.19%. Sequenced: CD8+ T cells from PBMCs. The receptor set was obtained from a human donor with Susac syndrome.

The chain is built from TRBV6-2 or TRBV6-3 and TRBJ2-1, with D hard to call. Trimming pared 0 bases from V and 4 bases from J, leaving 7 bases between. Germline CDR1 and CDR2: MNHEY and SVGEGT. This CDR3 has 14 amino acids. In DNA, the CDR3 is TGTGCCAGCAGTTACTCGACGGATTACAATGAGCAGTTCTTC. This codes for CASSYSTDYNEQFF.

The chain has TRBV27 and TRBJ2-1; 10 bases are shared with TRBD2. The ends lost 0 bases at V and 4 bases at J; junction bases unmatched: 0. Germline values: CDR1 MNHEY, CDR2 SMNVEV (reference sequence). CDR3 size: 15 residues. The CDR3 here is CASSLSTSGYNEQFF. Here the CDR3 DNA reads TGTGCCAGCAGTTTATCGACTAGCGGGTACAATGAGCAGTTCTTC.

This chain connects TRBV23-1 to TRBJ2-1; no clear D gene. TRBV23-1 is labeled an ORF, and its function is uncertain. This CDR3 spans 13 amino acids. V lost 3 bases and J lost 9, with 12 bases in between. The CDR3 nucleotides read TGCGCCAGCAGTCATCGCCTGCCCCTTGAGCAGTTCTTC. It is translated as CASSHRLPLEQFF.

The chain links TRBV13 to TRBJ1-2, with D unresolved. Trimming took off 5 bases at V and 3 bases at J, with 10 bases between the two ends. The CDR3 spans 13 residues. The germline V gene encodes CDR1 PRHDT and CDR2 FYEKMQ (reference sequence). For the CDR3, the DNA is TGTGCCAGCAGCCCCCGGGAGGACTATGGCTACACCTTC. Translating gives CASSPREDYGYTF.

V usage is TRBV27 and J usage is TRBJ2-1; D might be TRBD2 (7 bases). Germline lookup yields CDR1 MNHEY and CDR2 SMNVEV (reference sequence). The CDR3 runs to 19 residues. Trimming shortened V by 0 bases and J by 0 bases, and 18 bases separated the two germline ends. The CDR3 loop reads CASSLSAGQGISSYNEQFF. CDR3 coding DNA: TGTGCCAGCAGTTTATCAGCGGGGCAGGGGATAAGCTCCTACAATGAGCAGTTCTTC.

The CDR3: CASSYSNEQFF. CDR3 DNA: TGTGCCAGCAGTTACAGCAATGAGCAGTTCTTC. This chain joins TRBV6-2 or TRBV6-3 and TRBJ2-1; no definite D call. V was cut by 2 bases and J by 6 bases, with 2 bases left in between. This CDR3 has 11 amino acids. Germline V lookup: CDR1 MNHEY, CDR2 SVGEGT.

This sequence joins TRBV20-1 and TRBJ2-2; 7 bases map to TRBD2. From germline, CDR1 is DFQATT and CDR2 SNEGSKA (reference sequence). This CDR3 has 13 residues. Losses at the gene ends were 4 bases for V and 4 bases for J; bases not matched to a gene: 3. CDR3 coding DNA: TGCAGTGCTACCCCTAGCGGCACCGGGGAGCTGTTTTTT. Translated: CSATPSGTGELFF.

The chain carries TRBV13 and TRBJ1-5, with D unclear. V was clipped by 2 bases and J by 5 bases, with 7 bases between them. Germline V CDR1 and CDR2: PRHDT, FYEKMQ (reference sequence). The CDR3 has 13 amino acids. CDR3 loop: CASSLTPDQPQHF. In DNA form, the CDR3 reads TGTGCCAGCAGCTTAACCCCGGATCAGCCCCAGCATTTT.

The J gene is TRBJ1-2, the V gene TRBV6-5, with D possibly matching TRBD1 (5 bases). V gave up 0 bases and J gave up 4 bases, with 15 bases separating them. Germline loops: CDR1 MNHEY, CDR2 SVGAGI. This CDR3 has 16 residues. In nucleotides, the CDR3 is TGTGCCAGCAGTTACTCATTCTCAGGGATTAGCTATGGCTACACCTTC. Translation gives CASSYSFSGISYGYTF.

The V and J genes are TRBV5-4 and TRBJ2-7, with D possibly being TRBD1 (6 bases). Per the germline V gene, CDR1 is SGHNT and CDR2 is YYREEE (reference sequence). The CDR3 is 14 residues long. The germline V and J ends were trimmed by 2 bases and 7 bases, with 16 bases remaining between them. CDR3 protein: CASSFVQGSPEQYF. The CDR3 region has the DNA TGTGCCAGCAGCTTCGTACAGGGCAGCCCTGAGCAGTACTTC.

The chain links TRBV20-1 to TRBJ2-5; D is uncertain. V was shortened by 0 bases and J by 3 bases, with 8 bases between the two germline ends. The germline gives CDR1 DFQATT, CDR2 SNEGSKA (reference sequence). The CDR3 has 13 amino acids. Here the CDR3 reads CSARESYKETQYF. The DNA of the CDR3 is TGCAGTGCTAGAGAATCCTATAAAGAGACCCAGTACTTC.

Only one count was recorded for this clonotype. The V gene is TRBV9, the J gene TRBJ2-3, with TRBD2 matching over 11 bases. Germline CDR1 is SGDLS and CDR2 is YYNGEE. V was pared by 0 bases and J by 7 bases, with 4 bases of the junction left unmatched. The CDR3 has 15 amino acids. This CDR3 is CASSVGASGGNTQYF. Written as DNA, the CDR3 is TGTGCCAGCAGCGTAGGAGCTAGCGGGGGGAATACGCAGTATTTT.

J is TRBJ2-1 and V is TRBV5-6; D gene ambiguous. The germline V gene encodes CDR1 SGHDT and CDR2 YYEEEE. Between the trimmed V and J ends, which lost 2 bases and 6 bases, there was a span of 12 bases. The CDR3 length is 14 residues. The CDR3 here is CASSFFPSPNEQFF. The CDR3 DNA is TGTGCCAGCAGCTTTTTTCCCTCACCCAATGAGCAGTTCTTC.

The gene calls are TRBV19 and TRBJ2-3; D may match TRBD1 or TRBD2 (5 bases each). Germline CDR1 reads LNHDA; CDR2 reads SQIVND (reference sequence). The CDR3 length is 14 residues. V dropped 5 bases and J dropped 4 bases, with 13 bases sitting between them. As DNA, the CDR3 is TGTGCCAGTAGTGCAGGGACGGGACCAGATACGCAGTATTTT. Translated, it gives CASSAGTGPDTQYF.

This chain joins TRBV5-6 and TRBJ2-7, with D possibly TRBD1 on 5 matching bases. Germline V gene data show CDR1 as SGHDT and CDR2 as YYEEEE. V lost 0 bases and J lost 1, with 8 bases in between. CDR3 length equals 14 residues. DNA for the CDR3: TGTGCCAGCAGCTTGGCCTCAGGGTCCTACGAGCAGTACTTC. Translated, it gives CASSLASGSYEQYF.

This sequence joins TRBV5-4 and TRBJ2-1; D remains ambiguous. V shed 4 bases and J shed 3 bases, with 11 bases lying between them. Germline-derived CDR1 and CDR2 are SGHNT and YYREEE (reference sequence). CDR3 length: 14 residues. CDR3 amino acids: CASSQLEDYNEQFF. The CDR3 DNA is TGTGCCAGCAGCCAGCTTGAGGACTACAATGAGCAGTTCTTC.

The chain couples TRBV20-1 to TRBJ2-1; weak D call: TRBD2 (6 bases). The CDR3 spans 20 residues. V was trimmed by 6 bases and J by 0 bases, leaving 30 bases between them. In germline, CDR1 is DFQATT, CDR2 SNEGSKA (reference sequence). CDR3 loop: CSAPPRVADDRRCSYNEQFF. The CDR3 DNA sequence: TGCAGTGCCCCCCCGAGGGTAGCGGACGACCGGAGATGCTCCTACAATGAGCAGTTCTTC.

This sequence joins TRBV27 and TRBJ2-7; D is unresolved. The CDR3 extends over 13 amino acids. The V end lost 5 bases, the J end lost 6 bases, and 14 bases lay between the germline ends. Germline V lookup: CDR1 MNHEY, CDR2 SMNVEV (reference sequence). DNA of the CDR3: TGTGCCAGCAGTCCGTTAGCCCCTCCCGAGCAGTACTTC. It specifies CASSPLAPPEQYF.

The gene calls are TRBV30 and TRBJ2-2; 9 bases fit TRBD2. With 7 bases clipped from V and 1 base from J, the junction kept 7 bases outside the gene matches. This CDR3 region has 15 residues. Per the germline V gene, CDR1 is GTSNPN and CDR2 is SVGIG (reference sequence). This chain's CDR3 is CASPTTSGNTGELFF. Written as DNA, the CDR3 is TGTGCCTCCCCCACGACTAGCGGGAACACCGGGGAGCTGTTTTTT. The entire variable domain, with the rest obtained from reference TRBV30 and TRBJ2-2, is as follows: SQTIHQWPATLVQPVGSPLSLECTVEGTSNPNLYWYRQAAGRGLQLLFYSVGIGQISSEVPQNLSASRPQDRQFILSSKKLLLSDSGFYLCASPTTSGNTGELFFGEGSRLTVL.